One sample yielded the 10 T cell receptor beta chains listed below, sequenced in a study of T-cell reconstitution after alpha-beta-depleted transplantation in children. Preparation of the TCRbeta library involved a method that used unique molecular identifiers. TCRdb reprocessed the PCR reads via MiXCR and lists one record per CDR3 protein. The sample has approximately 500,000 distinct CDR3 sequences, about 10% seen once; the top ten hold 2% to 2.5%. The sequencing here drew on PBMCs, taken before TCRalphabeta/CD19-depleted stem cell transplant. The source of these receptors is a child aged 2 to 10 with inherited bone marrow failure, due to receive a stem cell transplant.

This clonotype was recorded many times. The chain combines TRBV6-5 with TRBJ2-1; possibly TRBD2 for D (6 bases). The CDR3 totals 16 residues. The germline gives CDR1 MNHEY, CDR2 SVGAGI. Trimming pared 5 bases from V and 4 bases from J, leaving 18 bases between. CDR3 sequence: CASSLSGGGIYNEQFF. The DNA of the CDR3 is TGTGCCAGCAGTCTATCTGGGGGAGGAATATACAATGAGCAGTTCTTC.

This clonotype was seen at least ten times. This chain connects TRBV20-1 to TRBJ2-1, with 11 bases matching TRBD2. The CDR3 has 14 residues. Germline trimming cut 6 bases from V and 3 bases from J; bases unmatched to any gene: 4. Germline V gene lookup returns CDR1 DFQATT and CDR2 SNEGSKA (reference sequence). The CDR3 sequence: CSADSGRDYNEQFF. CDR3 nucleotides: TGCAGTGCGGATAGCGGGAGGGACTACAATGAGCAGTTCTTC.

This chain uses TRBV27 with TRBJ2-7, with a weak D call TRBD1 (5 bases). The length of the CDR3 is 15 residues. Germline V lookup: CDR1 MNHEY, CDR2 SMNVEV (reference sequence). V shed 0 bases and J shed 3 bases, with 12 bases lying between them. CDR3 bases: TGTGCCAGCAGTTTATCTGTAACAGGATTCTACGAGCAGTACTTC. This sequence encodes CASSLSVTGFYEQYF.

This clonotype was counted ten times or more. The rearrangement links TRBV19 to TRBJ2-1; 11 nucleotides match TRBD1. CDR1 and CDR2 from the germline V gene are LNHDA and SQIVND (reference sequence). Trimming cost V 6 bases and J 3 bases; bases outside gene matches: 4. The CDR3 loop spans 15 amino acids. The CDR3 DNA is TGTGCCAGTAGGGAGGACAGGGGGCTCTACAATGAGCAGTTCTTC. Translation: CASREDRGLYNEQFF.

This clonotype occurred many times. The V and J genes are TRBV25-1 and TRBJ1-1, with D tentatively TRBD1 (6 bases). Germline CDR1 MGHDK, CDR2 SYGVNS. This CDR3 is 15 amino acids long. The germline V and J ends were trimmed by 6 bases and 4 bases, with 18 bases remaining between them. The CDR3 here is CASRDPRGAGTEAFF. For the CDR3, the DNA is TGTGCCAGCAGAGACCCCCGGGGGGCTGGCACTGAAGCTTTCTTT.

In this sample, this clonotype turned up a few times. This chain joins TRBV6-5 and TRBJ2-1; the match to TRBD2 covers 10 bases. Looked up from germline, CDR1 is MNHEY and CDR2 is SVGAGI. J lost 4 bases, V lost 7 bases, and 4 bases had no gene match. CDR3 size: 14 residues. For the CDR3, the DNA is TGTGCCAGCACTTGGACTAGCGGTTACAATGAGCAGTTCTTC. It translates to CASTWTSGYNEQFF.

This clonotype came up many times. The chain links TRBV4-3 to TRBJ2-1; D gene unclear. V was trimmed by 0 bases and J by 0 bases, leaving 9 bases between them. Germline lookup yields CDR1 LGHNA and CDR2 YSLEER. CDR3 length: 16 amino acids. The CDR3 DNA reads as TGCGCCAGCAGCCAAGATAGGTTCTCCTCCTACAATGAGCAGTTCTTC. It encodes CASSQDRFSSYNEQFF.

This clonotype appeared many times. This chain links TRBV5-1 with TRBJ2-7; TRBD1 aligns across 10 bases. Germline assignment: CDR1 SGHRS and CDR2 YFSETQ. The CDR3 covers 15 residues. V dropped 4 bases and J dropped 5; count of bases not matched to a gene: 9. CDR3 nucleotide sequence: TGCGCCAGCAGCACTACGGGACAGGGGTACCACGAGCAGTACTTC. This translates into CASSTTGQGYHEQYF. Complete variable domain (other parts from reference TRBV5-1 and TRBJ2-7): KAGVTQTPRYLIKTRGQQVTLSCSPISGHRSVSWYQQTPGQGLQFLFEYFSETQRNKGNFPGRFSGRQFSNSRSEMNVSTLELGDSALYLCASSTTGQGYHEQYFGPGTRLTVT.

This clonotype was seen ten or more times. The chain is built from TRBV15 and TRBJ2-2; possibly TRBD1 for D (5 bases). The CDR3 sequence is 16 residues long. Germline V gives CDR1 LNHNV, CDR2 YYDKDF (reference sequence). The V gene lost 0 bases and the J gene lost 1 base, with 9 bases spanning the gap. The CDR3 is CATSRDYGQNTGELFF. CDR3 in DNA: TGTGCCACCAGCAGAGATTACGGACAGAACACCGGGGAGCTGTTTTTT. The full variable domain, in which reference TRBV15 and TRBJ2-2 provide the parts outside the CDR3, is DAMVIQNPRYQVTQFGKPVTLSCSQTLNHNVMYWYQQKSSQAPKLLFHYYDKDFNNEADTPDNFQSRRPNTSFCFLDIRSPGLGDTAMYLCATSRDYGQNTGELFFGEGSRLTVL.

This clonotype was found many times. This rearrangement joins TRBV5-1 to TRBJ2-1, with TRBD2 identical over 10 bases. Germline lookup yields CDR1 SGHRS and CDR2 YFSETQ. The CDR3 runs 17 residues. V lost 2 bases, J lost 6 bases, and 11 bases stayed unmatched. The CDR3 here is CASSLLLAGYEVNEQFF. DNA for the CDR3: TGCGCCAGCAGCTTATTACTAGCGGGATACGAGGTCAATGAGCAGTTCTTC.